A selection of T cell receptor beta chains follows, all from one sample in a study of shared clonotypes between healthy human individuals. Profiled with immunoSEQ multiplex PCR; TCRdb holds only in-frame clones, not every one. The sample records roughly 2 million clones, around 95% being singletons. The material sequenced was naive CD4+ T cells sorted from blood. These receptors were obtained from a man between 18 and 29 years old in good health. The CDR3 runs from the conserved cysteine through the conserved F or W. Each record gives: V gene, J gene, D gene, clone size, CDR3 DNA, CDR3 protein. The D gene is left open where the match is weak. Where a row states a size, it is once, few, many or the class of an expanded clone; other rows omit it.

v_gene: TRBV19
j_gene: TRBJ1-6
d_gene: TRBD1
abundance: -
CDR3nt: TGTGCCAGCGGAGCCGGGACAGGCTCTAAAAGCGCCCACTTT
CDR3aa: CASGAGTGSKSAHF

v_gene: TRBV11-3
j_gene: TRBJ2-3
d_gene: TRBD2
abundance: -
CDR3nt: TGTGCCAGCAGCTTACGGGAGCGGGGGAGCACAGATACGCAGTATTTT
CDR3aa: CASSLRERGSTDTQYF

v_gene: TRBV27
j_gene: TRBJ2-5
d_gene: -
abundance: once
CDR3nt: TGTGCCAGCAGTTTATACGGACCGGAGACCCAGTACTTC
CDR3aa: CASSLYGPETQYF

v_gene: TRBV9
j_gene: TRBJ2-3
d_gene: -
abundance: once
CDR3nt: TGTGCCAGCAGCGACCAGGGATACGCAGATACGCAGTATTTT
CDR3aa: CASSDQGYADTQYF

v_gene: TRBV25-1
j_gene: TRBJ2-1
d_gene: -
abundance: -
CDR3nt: TGTGCCAGCAGTGAATACCCCGGGGGTGTGGAGCAGTTCTTC
CDR3aa: CASSEYPGGVEQFF

v_gene: TRBV19
j_gene: TRBJ1-1
d_gene: -
abundance: -
CDR3nt: TGTGCCAGTAGTGCCCTGGGCACTGAAGCTTTCTTT
CDR3aa: CASSALGTEAFF

v_gene: TRBV5-4
j_gene: TRBJ2-4
d_gene: -
abundance: -
CDR3nt: TGTGCCAGCAGCTTAGAGAAAAACATTCAGTACTTC
CDR3aa: CASSLEKNIQYF

v_gene: TRBV30
j_gene: TRBJ1-3
d_gene: -
abundance: -
CDR3nt: TGTGCCTGGAGGGGGGAAGGGTACTCTGGAAACACCATATATTTT
CDR3aa: CAWRGEGYSGNTIYF

v_gene: TRBV21-1
j_gene: TRBJ2-7
d_gene: -
abundance: -
CDR3nt: TGTGCCAGTACAGGGGGGAAACCCTACGAGCAGTACTTC
CDR3aa: CASTGGKPYEQYF

v_gene: TRBV10-2
j_gene: TRBJ2-7
d_gene: -
abundance: -
CDR3nt: TGCGCCAGCACATACGAGCAGTACTTC
CDR3aa: CASTYEQYF

v_gene: TRBV27
j_gene: TRBJ1-2
d_gene: TRBD1
abundance: -
CDR3nt: TGTGCCAGCAGTGCAGGGGGGGGCTATGGCTACACCTTC
CDR3aa: CASSAGGGYGYTF

v_gene: TRBV29-1
j_gene: TRBJ1-4
d_gene: -
abundance: -
CDR3nt: TGCAGCGTCACAGGGTCAGTGGGTGAAAAACTGTTTTTT
CDR3aa: CSVTGSVGEKLFF

v_gene: TRBV11-3
j_gene: TRBJ2-5
d_gene: -
abundance: -
CDR3nt: TGTGCCAGCAGCTTAACCGGGCGGAGTGGTTTAGAGACCCAGTACTTC
CDR3aa: CASSLTGRSGLETQYF

v_gene: TRBV29-1
j_gene: TRBJ2-5
d_gene: -
abundance: once
CDR3nt: TGCAGCGTTGATAGCGGCCAGGAGACCCAGTACTTC
CDR3aa: CSVDSGQETQYF

v_gene: TRBV2
j_gene: TRBJ2-6
d_gene: -
abundance: -
CDR3nt: TGTGCCAGCAGTGATTGGTCTGCGGGCTCTGGGGCCAACGTCCTGACTTTC
CDR3aa: CASSDWSAGSGANVLTF

v_gene: TRBV2
j_gene: TRBJ2-7
d_gene: -
abundance: -
CDR3nt: TGTGCCAGCAGTGAAGGTATCAGGGCAGGGCAGTACTTC
CDR3aa: CASSEGIRAGQYF

v_gene: TRBV27
j_gene: TRBJ1-2
d_gene: TRBD1
abundance: -
CDR3nt: TGTGCCAGCAGTTTTTTTCCGAACCGGGACAGAATGCCGATTTGCTATGGCTACACCTTC
CDR3aa: CASSFFPNRDRMPICYGYTF

v_gene: TRBV7-9
j_gene: TRBJ1-6
d_gene: -
abundance: -
CDR3nt: TGTGCCAGCAGTTATGCGGCCCTTAATAATTCACCCCTCCACTTT
CDR3aa: CASSYAALNNSPLHF

v_gene: TRBV10-3
j_gene: TRBJ1-2
d_gene: -
abundance: -
CDR3nt: TGTGCCATCAGTGAGTCGATACCTAACTATGGCTACACCTTC
CDR3aa: CAISESIPNYGYTF

v_gene: TRBV13
j_gene: TRBJ2-4
d_gene: -
abundance: -
CDR3nt: TGTGCCAGCAGCTTTTGGGCGTCGAAGGCCAAAAACATTCAGTACTTC
CDR3aa: CASSFWASKAKNIQYF

v_gene: TRBV6-6
j_gene: TRBJ2-2
d_gene: -
abundance: -
CDR3nt: TGTGCCAGCAGTCTACTAGCCGGGGAGCTGTTTTTT
CDR3aa: CASSLLAGELFF

v_gene: TRBV7-9
j_gene: TRBJ2-5
d_gene: TRBD1
abundance: -
CDR3nt: TGTGCCAGCAGCCGATTACAGGGGATGGAGACCCAGTACTTC
CDR3aa: CASSRLQGMETQYF

v_gene: TRBV4-3
j_gene: TRBJ1-5
d_gene: -
abundance: -
CDR3nt: TGCGCCAGCAGCCCAAATACAGGGAATAGCAATCAGCCCCAGCATTTT
CDR3aa: CASSPNTGNSNQPQHF

v_gene: TRBV28
j_gene: TRBJ1-5
d_gene: TRBD1
abundance: -
CDR3nt: TGTGCCAGCAGTTTCTCCGGGACAGGGGACGGGGACAATCAGCCCCAGCATTTT
CDR3aa: CASSFSGTGDGDNQPQHF

v_gene: TRBV6-1
j_gene: TRBJ1-1
d_gene: TRBD1
abundance: -
CDR3nt: TGTGCCAGCAGGGCGGACAGGGGGAGAACTGAAGCTTTCTTT
CDR3aa: CASRADRGRTEAFF

v_gene: TRBV4-1
j_gene: TRBJ1-2
d_gene: -
abundance: -
CDR3nt: TGCGCCAGCAGCCAGCCACGGACGAATTACTATGGCTACACCTTC
CDR3aa: CASSQPRTNYYGYTF